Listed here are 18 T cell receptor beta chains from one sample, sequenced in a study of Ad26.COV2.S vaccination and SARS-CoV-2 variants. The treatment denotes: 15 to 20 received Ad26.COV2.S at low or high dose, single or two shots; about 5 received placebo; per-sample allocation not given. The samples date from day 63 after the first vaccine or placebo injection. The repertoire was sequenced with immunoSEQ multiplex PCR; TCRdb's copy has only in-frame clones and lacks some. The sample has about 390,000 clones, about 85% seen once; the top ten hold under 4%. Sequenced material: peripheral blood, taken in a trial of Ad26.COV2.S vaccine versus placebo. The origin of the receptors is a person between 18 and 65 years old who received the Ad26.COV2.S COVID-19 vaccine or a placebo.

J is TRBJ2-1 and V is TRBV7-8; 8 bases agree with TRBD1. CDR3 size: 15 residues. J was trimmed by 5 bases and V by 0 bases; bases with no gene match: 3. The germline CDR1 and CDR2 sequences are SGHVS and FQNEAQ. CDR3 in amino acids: CASSLARTGNNEQFF. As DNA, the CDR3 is TGTGCCAGCAGCTTAGCGAGGACAGGGAACAATGAGCAGTTCTTC.

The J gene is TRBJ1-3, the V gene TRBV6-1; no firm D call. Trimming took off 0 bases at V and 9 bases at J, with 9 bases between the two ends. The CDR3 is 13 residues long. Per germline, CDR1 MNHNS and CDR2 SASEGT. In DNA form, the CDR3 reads TGTGCCAGCAGTGAAGCGCGTGAAGGCACCATATATTTT. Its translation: CASSEAREGTIYF.

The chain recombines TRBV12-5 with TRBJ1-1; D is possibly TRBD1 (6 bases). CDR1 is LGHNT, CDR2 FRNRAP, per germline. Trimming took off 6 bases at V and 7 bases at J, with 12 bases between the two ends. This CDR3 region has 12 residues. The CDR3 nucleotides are TGTGCTAGTGGCGAACCGGACAGTGAAGCTTTCTTT. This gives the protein CASGEPDSEAFF. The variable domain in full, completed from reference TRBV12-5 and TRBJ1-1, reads DARVTQTPRHKVTEMGQEVTMRCQPILGHNTVFWYRQTMMQGLELLAYFRNRAPLDDSGMPKDRFSAEMPDATLATLKIQPSEPRDSAVYFCASGEPDSEAFFGQGTRLTVV.

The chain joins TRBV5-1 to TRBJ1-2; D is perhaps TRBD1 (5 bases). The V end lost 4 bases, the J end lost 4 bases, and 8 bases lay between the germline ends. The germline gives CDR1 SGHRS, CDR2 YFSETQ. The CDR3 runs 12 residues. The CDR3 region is CASSEDTYGYTF. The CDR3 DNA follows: TGCGCCAGCAGCGAGGACACCTATGGCTACACCTTC.

The CDR3 DNA reads as TGTGCCAGCAGCCAAGCGGCTCGCGAGACCCAGTACTTC. Amino acids: CASSQAARETQYF. The chain uses TRBV3-1 (or the pseudogene TRBV3-2) and TRBJ2-5; D unresolved. The germline CDR1 and CDR2 sequences are LGHDT and YNNKEL (reference sequence). The CDR3 has 13 amino acids. With 1 base removed from V and 5 bases from J, the gap between germline ends came to 8 bases.

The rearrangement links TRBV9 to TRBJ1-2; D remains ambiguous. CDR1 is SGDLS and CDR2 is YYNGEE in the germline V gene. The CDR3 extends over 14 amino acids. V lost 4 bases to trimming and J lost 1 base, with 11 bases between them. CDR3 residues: CASSRRDGNYGYTF. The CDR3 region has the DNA TGTGCCAGCAGCCGGAGGGATGGTAACTATGGCTACACCTTC. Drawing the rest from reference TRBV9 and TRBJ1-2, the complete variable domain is DSGVTQTPKHLITATGQRVTLRCSPRSGDLSVYWYQQSLDQGLQFLIQYYNGEERAKGNILERFSAQQFPDLHSELNLSSLELGDSALYFCASSRRDGNYGYTFGSGTRLTVV.

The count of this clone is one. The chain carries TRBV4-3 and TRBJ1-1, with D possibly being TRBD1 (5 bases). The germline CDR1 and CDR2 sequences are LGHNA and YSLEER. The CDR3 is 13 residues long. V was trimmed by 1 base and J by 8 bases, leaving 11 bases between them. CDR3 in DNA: TGCGCCAGCAGCCAAGGGGAGGGGAGAGAAGCTTTCTTT. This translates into CASSQGEGREAFF.

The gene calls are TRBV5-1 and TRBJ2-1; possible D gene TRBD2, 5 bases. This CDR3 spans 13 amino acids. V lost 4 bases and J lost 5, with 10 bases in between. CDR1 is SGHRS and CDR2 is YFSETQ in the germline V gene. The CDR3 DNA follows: TGCGCCAGCAGCATTACTAGTGACAATGAGCAGTTCTTC. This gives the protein CASSITSDNEQFF.

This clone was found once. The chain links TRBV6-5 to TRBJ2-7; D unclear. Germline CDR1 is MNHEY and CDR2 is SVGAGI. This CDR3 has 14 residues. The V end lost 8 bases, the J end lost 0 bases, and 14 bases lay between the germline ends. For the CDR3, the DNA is TGTGCCAGCTCTCCGGACCGAAACTCCTACGAGCAGTACTTC. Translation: CASSPDRNSYEQYF.

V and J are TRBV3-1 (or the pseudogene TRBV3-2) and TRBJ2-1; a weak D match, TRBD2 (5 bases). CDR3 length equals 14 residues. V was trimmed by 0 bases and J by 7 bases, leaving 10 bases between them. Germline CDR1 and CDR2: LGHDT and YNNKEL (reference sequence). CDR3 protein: CASSQDLLGNEQFF. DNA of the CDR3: TGTGCCAGCAGCCAAGACCTACTAGGAAATGAGCAGTTCTTC.

The CDR3 reads CASNYQETQYF. The CDR3 coding sequence is TGTGCCAGCAACTACCAAGAGACCCAGTACTTC. The chain couples TRBV2 to TRBJ2-5; the D is unclear. Trimming stripped 7 bases from V and 0 bases from J, with 3 bases between. Germline V gene sequence: CDR1 SNHLY, CDR2 FYNNEI. The CDR3 contains 11 residues.

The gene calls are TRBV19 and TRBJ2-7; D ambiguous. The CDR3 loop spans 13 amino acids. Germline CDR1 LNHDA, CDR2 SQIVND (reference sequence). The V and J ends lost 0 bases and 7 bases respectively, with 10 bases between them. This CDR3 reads CASSIDPAQEQYF. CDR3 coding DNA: TGTGCCAGTAGTATAGACCCGGCCCAGGAGCAGTACTTC.

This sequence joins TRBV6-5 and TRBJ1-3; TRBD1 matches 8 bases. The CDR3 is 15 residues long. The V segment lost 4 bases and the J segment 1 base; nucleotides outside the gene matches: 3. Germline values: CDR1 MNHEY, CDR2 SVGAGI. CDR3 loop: CASSLQGASGNTIYF. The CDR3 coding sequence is TGTGCCAGCAGTTTGCAGGGGGCGTCTGGAAACACCATATATTTT.

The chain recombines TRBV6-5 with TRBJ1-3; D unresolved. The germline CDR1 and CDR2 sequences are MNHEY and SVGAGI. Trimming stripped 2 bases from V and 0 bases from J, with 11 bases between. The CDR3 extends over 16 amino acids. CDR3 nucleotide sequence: TGTGCCAGCAGTTACCAAGCTGACCTCTCTGGAAACACCATATATTTT. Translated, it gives CASSYQADLSGNTIYF.

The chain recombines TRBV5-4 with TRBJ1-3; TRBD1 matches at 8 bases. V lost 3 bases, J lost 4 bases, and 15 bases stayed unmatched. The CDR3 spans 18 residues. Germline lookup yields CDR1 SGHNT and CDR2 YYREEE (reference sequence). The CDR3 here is CASSWRPLGTGKGNTIYF. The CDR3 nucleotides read TGTGCCAGCAGCTGGCGCCCGTTAGGGACAGGAAAAGGAAACACCATATATTTT.

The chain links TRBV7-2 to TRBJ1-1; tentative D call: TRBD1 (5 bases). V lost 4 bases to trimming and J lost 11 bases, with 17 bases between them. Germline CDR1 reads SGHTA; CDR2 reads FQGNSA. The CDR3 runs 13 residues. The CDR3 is CASSYRPGLGAFF. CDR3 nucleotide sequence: TGTGCCAGCAGCTACCGGCCGGGACTCGGTGCTTTCTTT.

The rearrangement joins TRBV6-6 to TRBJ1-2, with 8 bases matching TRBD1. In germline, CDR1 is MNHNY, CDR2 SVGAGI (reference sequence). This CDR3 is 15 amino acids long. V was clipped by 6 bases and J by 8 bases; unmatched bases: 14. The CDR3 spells CASSYDELDRDGYTF. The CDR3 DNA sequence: TGTGCCAGCAGCTATGATGAATTGGACAGGGACGGCTACACCTTC.

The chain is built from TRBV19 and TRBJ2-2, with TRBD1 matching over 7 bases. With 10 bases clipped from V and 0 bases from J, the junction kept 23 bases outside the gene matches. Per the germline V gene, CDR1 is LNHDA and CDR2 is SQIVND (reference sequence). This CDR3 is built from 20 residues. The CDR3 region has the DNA TGTGCCACTCAAACGCACCGGGACAGCCTTGCCGATCCGAACACCGGGGAGCTGTTTTTT. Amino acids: CATQTHRDSLADPNTGELFF.